This T cell receptor (beta chain) derives from a study of blood T cell repertoires in COVID-19. Study summary: Italy, Spain and the United States were the sources of the convalescent and acute COVID-19 samples.

CDR1 is SNHLY, CDR2 FYNNEI, per germline. This CDR3 has 15 residues. J lost 8 bases, V lost 7 bases, and 7 bases had no gene match. Under the authors' procedure: Estimated nucleated cell counts came from reference gene primer amplification. Repertoires were generated with immunoSEQ multiplex PCR, while TCRdb's copy carries only in-frame clones and drops some. V and J calls and clone size are as listed in that table; D and trimming were resolved from the DNA. The sample includes about 45,000 clones, around four fifths of them seen just once. V gene TRBV2 combines with J gene TRBJ1-6; TRBD1 matches at 11 bases. Material for sequencing was peripheral blood. The source of this sequence is a woman aged 80 or over with acute or convalescent COVID-19. DNA of the CDR3: TGTGCCAGCAACGGACAGGGGGCTAGGTATTCACCCCTCCACTTT. Translating gives CASNGQGARYSPLHF.